Described below is a single T cell receptor (beta chain) sequence and its context. Antigen: not known. The data are from a study of cytomegalovirus exposure and HLA in healthy donors. Study conclusions and caveats: Cytomegalovirus association was assigned to 170 or so TCR beta chains. There were reportedly fewer N-insertions in an Asian-associated ancestry cluster than the roughly 610-donor mean, in a later analysis.

The PCR used 60 Vbeta and 13 Jbeta primers. TCRdb's table, derived via immunoSEQ multiplex PCR, lists solely in-frame clones and lacks some. The profile shows about 180,000 clones, about four fifths of them singletons. Germline V gives CDR1 MNHNS, CDR2 SASEGT. V was clipped by 3 bases and J by 5 bases; unmatched bases: 6. This CDR3 contains 14 residues. The receptor's source is a woman aged 50 to 60 in good health and CMV-seronegative. The V call is TRBV6-1, the J call TRBJ1-1, with TRBD1 identical over 7 bases. Sequenced: PBMCs. As DNA, the CDR3 is TGTGCCAGCAGTGACCGACAGGGAAGAACTGAAGCTTTCTTT. Protein product: CASSDRQGRTEAFF.